A selection of T cell receptor beta chains follows, all from one sample in a study of T cells in Graves' hyperthyroidism and ophthalmopathy. TCRdb reprocessed the multiplex PCR reads via MiXCR and lists one record per CDR3 protein. This table has around 400,000 distinct CDR3 sequences, roughly 15% appearing once. The sample taken for sequencing was blood. Receptor source: an older woman with Graves' ophthalmopathy. Both conserved end residues are part of each CDR3. D genes are given only for firm matches. Expanded clones are given a class, and other clones once, few, many or no size at all.

d_call j_call clone_size cdr3_length v_call cdr3_nt cdr3_aa
. TRBJ1-5 . 14 TRBV20-1 TGCAGTGCTAGAGTGAGGGGTGAGGGACAGCCCCAGCATTTT CSARVRGEGQPQHF
. TRBJ1-2 . 13 TRBV28 TGTGCCAGCACTCCAGAGGGCTACTATGGCTACACCTTC CASTPEGYYGYTF
. TRBJ2-5 few 13 TRBV6-1 TGTGCCAGCAGTGTGTCAGGGAGGGAGACCCAGTACTTC CASSVSGRETQYF
. TRBJ2-3 many 12 TRBV12-3/TRBV12-4 TGTGCCTCGGGGGAGAGCACAGATACGCAGTATTTT CASGESTDTQYF
TRBD2 TRBJ2-1 many 19 TRBV11-2 TGTGCCAGCAGCTTAGTTCCCCAAACTCTAGCGGGAGTTCGCAATGAGCAGTTCTTC CASSLVPQTLAGVRNEQFF
. TRBJ1-1 many 12 TRBV11-2 TGTGCCAGCAGCTTACAAGTCACTGAAGCTTTCTTT CASSLQVTEAFF
. TRBJ2-7 . 15 TRBV4-1 TGCGCCAGCAGCCAAGATCCCCGGGGGTCCTACGAGCAGTACTTC CASSQDPRGSYEQYF
TRBD2 TRBJ2-3 many 14 TRBV20-1 TGCAGTGCCTCGACTAGCGGCTACACAGATACGCAGTATTTT CSASTSGYTDTQYF
TRBD2 TRBJ2-3 many 17 TRBV24-1 TGTGCCACCAGTGATTCCCGGGGAGGGAGTAGGCCAGATACGCAGTATTTT CATSDSRGGSRPDTQYF
TRBD2 TRBJ2-1 . 17 TRBV15 TGTGCCACCAGCAGAGTTGTCAGCGGGAGGGCCAACAATGAGCAGTTCTTC CATSRVVSGRANNEQFF
. TRBJ2-3 many 12 TRBV29-1 TGCAGCGTTGATCTCGGCACAGATACGCAGTATTTT CSVDLGTDTQYF
TRBD1 TRBJ1-5 many 15 TRBV27 TGTGCCAGCAAAACAGGGGCCCCAGAAAATCAGCCCCAGCATTTT CASKTGAPENQPQHF
. TRBJ2-1 . 12 TRBV5-5 TGTGCCAGCAGCTTGGAGGCCAAGCAGCAGTTCTTC CASSLEAKQQFF
. TRBJ2-3 . 13 TRBV20-1 TGCAGTGCCAGTAGCGGAGACACAGATACGCAGTATTTT CSASSGDTDTQYF
. TRBJ2-2 . 13 TRBV29-1 TGCAGCGTTGATAGGGGGTACACCGGGGAGCTGTTTTTT CSVDRGYTGELFF
. TRBJ1-1 few 17 TRBV20-1 TGCAGTGCTAGAGAGGGTCTAGGCGCTGGGGTGAACACTGAAGCTTTCTTT CSAREGLGAGVNTEAFF
. TRBJ2-1 many 12 TRBV5-5 TGTGCCAGCAGCTTGGCGGGCAATGAGCAGTTCTTC CASSLAGNEQFF
TRBD2 TRBJ2-1 many 14 TRBV10-3 TGTGCCACCCAGACTAGCGGGAGGGCCAATGAGCAGTTCTTC CATQTSGRANEQFF
. TRBJ1-4 many 14 TRBV27 TGTGCCAGCAGTATCGACAGAATTAATGAAAAACTGTTTTTT CASSIDRINEKLFF
TRBD1 TRBJ1-4 many 15 TRBV28 TGTGCCAGCAGTCTTGGACAGGGGGCGCATGAAAAACTGTTTTTT CASSLGQGAHEKLFF
. TRBJ1-5 many 13 TRBV30 TGTGCCTGGAGTCGCAGGGACAATCAGCCCCAGCATTTT CAWSRRDNQPQHF
TRBD1 TRBJ2-4 . 13 TRBV29-1 TGCAGCGTGGCCCGGGACAGGGAAAACATTCAGTACTTC CSVARDRENIQYF
. TRBJ2-1 many 14 TRBV5-1 TGCGCCAGCAGCTTGACCGGCCTTTACAATGAGCAGTTCTTC CASSLTGLYNEQFF
. TRBJ2-7 many 14 TRBV2 TGTGCCAGCAGTGAAGCTAAGCGGTCGATGGAGCAGTACTTC CASSEAKRSMEQYF
. TRBJ2-7 many 12 TRBV20-1 TGCAGTGCTAGAGCCCCAACCGGGGAGCAGTACTTC CSARAPTGEQYF
TRBD2 TRBJ2-3 . 14 TRBV6-1 TGTGCCAGCAGTCCTAGCGGGACATTTGATACGCAGTATTTT CASSPSGTFDTQYF
TRBD2 TRBJ2-7 few 13 TRBV20-1 TGCAGTGCCCCTGCGGGGGGGTTCTACGAGCAGTACTTC CSAPAGGFYEQYF
. TRBJ2-1 . 15 TRBV29-1 TGCAGCGTTGAGGATAGAGGTGGGAAATACAATGAGCAGTTCTTC CSVEDRGGKYNEQFF